This T cell receptor beta chain was observed in a study of T cell changes during pregnancy in multiple sclerosis (dated 2019 in TCRdb). For context, the study as a whole: Changes in the T cell repertoire over the course of pregnancy were examined in this study in women with multiple sclerosis.

This clone was seen only a few times. It has no known antigen specificity. No qualities accompany the bases; no much larger clone lies one base away. Library preparation used the immunoSEQ multiplex PCR assay. The table comes from immuneACCESS by way of TCRdb, which keeps in-frame sequences with V and J called. Part of the clones is missing from these tables; in studies checked, under half for an unresolved V gene and the rest for unknown reasons. The sample records some 45,000 clones, roughly nine tenths of which are singletons. The top ten constitute approximately 1% of the sample. The germline V gene sets CDR1 to SGHTA and CDR2 to FQGNSA. Between the V and J ends, shortened by 4 bases and 7 bases respectively, the junction contains 20 bases. Spanning cysteine to phenylalanine, the CDR3 consists of 16 amino acids. CDR3 DNA only is kept here, 48 bases in frame from base 1.

The sequence was obtained from a female donor with multiple sclerosis, enrolled in a pregnancy study. The chain is made from TRBV7-2 and TRBJ1-5, with TRBD1 as a weak D call on 6 bases. Source: CD4+ T cells from peripheral blood mononuclear cells, taken after pregnancy. The DNA reads as follows: TGTGCCAGCAGCTCCTCCCTGCCAGGGGCATCACAGCCCCAGCATTTT. This codes for CASSSSLPGASQPQHF.